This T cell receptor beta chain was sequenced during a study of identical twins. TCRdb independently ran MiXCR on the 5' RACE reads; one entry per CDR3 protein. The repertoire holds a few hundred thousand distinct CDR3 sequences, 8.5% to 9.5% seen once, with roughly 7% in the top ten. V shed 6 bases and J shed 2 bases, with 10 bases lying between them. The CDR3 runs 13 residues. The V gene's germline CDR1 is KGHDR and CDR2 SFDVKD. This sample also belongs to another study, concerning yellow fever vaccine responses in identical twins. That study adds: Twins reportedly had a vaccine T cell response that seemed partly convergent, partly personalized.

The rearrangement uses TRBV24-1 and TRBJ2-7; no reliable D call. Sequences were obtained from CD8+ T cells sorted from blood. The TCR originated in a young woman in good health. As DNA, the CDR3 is TGTGCCACCAGTACCCCCGGCGCCTACGAGCAGTACTTC. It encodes CATSTPGAYEQYF.